These T cell receptor beta chains were read from a single sample in a study of blood T cell repertoires in COVID-19. Only in-frame clones appear in the TCRdb table, and some are missing; sequencing was by immunoSEQ multiplex PCR. The profile shows over 150,000 clones, 65% to 85% of them singletons. Sequencing input: peripheral blood. The receptors originated from a woman aged 40-49 years with COVID-19, enrolled during active disease. Each CDR3 is given with its conserved first and last residue. The order of the fields is J gene, V gene, CDR3 protein.

j_gene: TRBJ1-1; v_gene: TRBV6-5; CDR3aa: CASSYLSGGTEAFF
j_gene: TRBJ1-5; v_gene: TRBV28; CDR3aa: CASGSTGEGQPQHF
j_gene: TRBJ2-1; v_gene: TRBV19; CDR3aa: CASSITASGTLEQFF
j_gene: TRBJ2-5; v_gene: TRBV3-1/TRBV3-2; CDR3aa: CASSQGRQGKETQYF
j_gene: TRBJ1-2; v_gene: TRBV5-4; CDR3aa: CASSSGQGDYTF
j_gene: TRBJ2-7; v_gene: TRBV27; CDR3aa: CASSSGGRWYF
j_gene: TRBJ1-4; v_gene: TRBV9; CDR3aa: CASSVETVSTNEKLFF
j_gene: TRBJ2-2; v_gene: TRBV27; CDR3aa: CASSPGLAGGPRVGELFF
j_gene: TRBJ2-7; v_gene: TRBV4-1; CDR3aa: CASSQPGGYEQYF
j_gene: TRBJ1-5; v_gene: TRBV15; CDR3aa: CATSTGTGSNQPQHF
j_gene: TRBJ2-1; v_gene: TRBV6-5; CDR3aa: CASKRDPRGEQFF
j_gene: TRBJ1-2; v_gene: TRBV20-1; CDR3aa: CSASEGQGTYGYTF
j_gene: TRBJ1-2; v_gene: TRBV2; CDR3aa: CTDRGRTNYGYTF
j_gene: TRBJ2-1; v_gene: TRBV10-3; CDR3aa: CAISRPRAGGPYDEQFF
j_gene: TRBJ2-1; v_gene: TRBV6-4; CDR3aa: CATSASGGPYNEQFF
j_gene: TRBJ2-5; v_gene: TRBV25-1; CDR3aa: CASSEGQGGETQYF
j_gene: TRBJ2-7; v_gene: TRBV27; CDR3aa: CASSPDRLYEQYF
j_gene: TRBJ2-7; v_gene: TRBV29-1; CDR3aa: CSVGTSGSLRMYEQYF
j_gene: TRBJ1-5; v_gene: TRBV6-5; CDR3aa: CASSPRQSSNQPQHF
j_gene: TRBJ2-1; v_gene: TRBV4-1; CDR3aa: CASRIEKGLARAEQFF
j_gene: TRBJ2-1; v_gene: TRBV5-1; CDR3aa: CASSLEGQGVYNEQFF
j_gene: TRBJ2-3; v_gene: TRBV19; CDR3aa: CASSIGLALDTQYF
j_gene: TRBJ1-2; v_gene: TRBV29-1; CDR3aa: CSTQQDPYGYTF
j_gene: TRBJ2-5; v_gene: TRBV5-6; CDR3aa: CASSFRQGRETQYF
j_gene: TRBJ1-1; v_gene: TRBV25-1; CDR3aa: CASSRGGWTEAFF
j_gene: TRBJ2-5; v_gene: TRBV27; CDR3aa: CASRNQLAGGQETQYF
j_gene: TRBJ2-1; v_gene: TRBV7-2; CDR3aa: CASSGGLAAYNEQFF
j_gene: TRBJ1-3; v_gene: TRBV7-2; CDR3aa: CATPRGGNTIYF
j_gene: TRBJ2-7; v_gene: TRBV24-1; CDR3aa: CATSEPGTGREQYF
j_gene: TRBJ2-5; v_gene: TRBV12-3/TRBV12-4; CDR3aa: CASSWRQGETQYF
j_gene: TRBJ2-7; v_gene: TRBV19; CDR3aa: CASEPTGGIYEQYF
j_gene: TRBJ2-1; v_gene: TRBV6-1; CDR3aa: CASSQRDYNEQFF
j_gene: TRBJ1-1; v_gene: TRBV28; CDR3aa: CASSFRAEAFF
j_gene: TRBJ2-7; v_gene: TRBV5-1; CDR3aa: CASSSTGVSDQQYF
j_gene: TRBJ1-6; v_gene: TRBV2; CDR3aa: CASMGQGWDSPLHF
j_gene: TRBJ1-6; v_gene: TRBV3-1/TRBV3-2; CDR3aa: CASSLKTGGFNSPLHF
j_gene: TRBJ1-6; v_gene: TRBV10-3; CDR3aa: CAISGPGGPYNSPLHF
j_gene: TRBJ2-1; v_gene: TRBV15; CDR3aa: CATSRLTMNEQFF
j_gene: TRBJ2-7; v_gene: TRBV4-2; CDR3aa: CASSPLAGGDEQYF
j_gene: TRBJ1-5; v_gene: TRBV7-2; CDR3aa: CASSTRGGMSNQPQHF
j_gene: TRBJ1-2; v_gene: TRBV28; CDR3aa: CGKESAIYGYTF
j_gene: TRBJ2-1; v_gene: TRBV19; CDR3aa: CASSPPVVAGGREQFF
j_gene: TRBJ2-2; v_gene: TRBV19; CDR3aa: CASSLTGTGNTGELFF
j_gene: TRBJ1-4; v_gene: TRBV5-1; CDR3aa: CASSLGWSEKLFF
j_gene: TRBJ2-7; v_gene: TRBV15; CDR3aa: CATGQSYEQYF